This T cell receptor beta chain was found in a study of cytomegalovirus exposure and HLA in healthy donors. Study-level results: In a later analysis, a genetic analysis reported fewer productive-TCR N-insertions in an Asian-associated ancestry cluster than the cohort average.

Germline lookup yields CDR1 SEHNR and CDR2 FQNEAQ (reference sequence). This CDR3 has 14 amino acids. Deletions cut 6 bases from V and 1 base from J, with 13 bases between. Comment on this clone: Its antigen is unidentified.

This PCR relied on a set of 60 Vbeta primers and 13 Jbeta primers. Method: immunoSEQ multiplex PCR; TCRdb's copy keeps in-frame clones and lacks some. Listed are around 140,000 clones; 0.8% to 1% falls within the top ten. The chain couples TRBV7-9 to TRBJ2-7; D possibly corresponds to TRBD2 (5 bases). This TCR was recovered from a male donor in good health and CMV-seronegative. Sequencing input: PBMCs. CDR3 amino acids: CASSPRGSSYEQYF. The CDR3 DNA is TGTGCCAGCAGTCCGCGTGGGAGTTCCTACGAGCAGTACTTC.